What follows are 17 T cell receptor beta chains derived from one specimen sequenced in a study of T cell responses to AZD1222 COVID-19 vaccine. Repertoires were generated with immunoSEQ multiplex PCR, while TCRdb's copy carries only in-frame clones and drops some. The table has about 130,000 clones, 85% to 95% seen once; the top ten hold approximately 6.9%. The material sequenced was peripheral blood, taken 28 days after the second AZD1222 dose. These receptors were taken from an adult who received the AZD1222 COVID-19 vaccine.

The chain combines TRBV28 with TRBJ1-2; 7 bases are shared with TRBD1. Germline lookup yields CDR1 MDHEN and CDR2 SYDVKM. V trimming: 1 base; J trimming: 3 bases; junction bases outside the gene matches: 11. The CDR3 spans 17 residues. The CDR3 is CASSLSNPQTGDYGYTF. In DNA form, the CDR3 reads TGTGCCAGCAGTTTATCCAACCCTCAAACAGGGGACTATGGCTACACCTTC.

The CDR3 DNA sequence: TGTGCCAGCCTACCTTATCCCGATTCACCCCTCCACTTT. Amino acids: CASLPYPDSPLHF. The chain joins TRBV10-3 to TRBJ1-6, with D unclear. V gave up 10 bases and J gave up 8 bases, with 15 bases separating them. Germline CDR1 is ENHRY and CDR2 is SYGVKD. The CDR3 has 13 residues.

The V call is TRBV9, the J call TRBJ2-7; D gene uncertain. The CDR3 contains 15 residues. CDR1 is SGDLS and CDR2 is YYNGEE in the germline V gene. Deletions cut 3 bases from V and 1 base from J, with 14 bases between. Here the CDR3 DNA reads TGTGCCAGCAGCGCCGGTTTTTTGACTTCCTACGAGCAGTACTTC. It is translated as CASSAGFLTSYEQYF.

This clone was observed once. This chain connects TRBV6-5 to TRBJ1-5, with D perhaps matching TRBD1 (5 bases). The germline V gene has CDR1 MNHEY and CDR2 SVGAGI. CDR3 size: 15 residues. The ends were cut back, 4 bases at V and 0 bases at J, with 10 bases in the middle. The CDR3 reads CASSFWGDSNQPQHF. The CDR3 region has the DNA TGTGCCAGCAGTTTTTGGGGGGATAGCAATCAGCCCCAGCATTTT.

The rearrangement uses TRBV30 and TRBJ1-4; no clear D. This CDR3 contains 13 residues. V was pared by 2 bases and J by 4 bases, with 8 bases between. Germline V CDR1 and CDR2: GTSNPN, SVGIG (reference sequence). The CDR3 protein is CAWSFNDNEKLFF. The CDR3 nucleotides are TGTGCCTGGAGTTTTAACGATAATGAAAAACTGTTTTTT.

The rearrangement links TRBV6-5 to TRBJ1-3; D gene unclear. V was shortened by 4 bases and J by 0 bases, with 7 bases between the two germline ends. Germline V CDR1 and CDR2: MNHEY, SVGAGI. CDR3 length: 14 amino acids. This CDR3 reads CASSWWGSGNTIYF. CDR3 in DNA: TGTGCCAGCAGTTGGTGGGGCTCTGGAAACACCATATATTTT.

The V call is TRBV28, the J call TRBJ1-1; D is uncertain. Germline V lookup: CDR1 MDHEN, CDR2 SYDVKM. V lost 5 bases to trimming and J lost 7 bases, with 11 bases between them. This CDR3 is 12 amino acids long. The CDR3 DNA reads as TGTGCCAGCAGTCCCCCCGGGATTGAAGCTTTCTTT. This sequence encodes CASSPPGIEAFF. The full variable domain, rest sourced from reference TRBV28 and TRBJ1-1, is DVKVTQSSRYLVKRTGEKVFLECVQDMDHENMFWYRQDPGLGLRLIYFSYDVKMKEKGDIPEGYSVSREKKERFSLILESASTNQTSMYLCASSPPGIEAFFGQGTRLTVV.

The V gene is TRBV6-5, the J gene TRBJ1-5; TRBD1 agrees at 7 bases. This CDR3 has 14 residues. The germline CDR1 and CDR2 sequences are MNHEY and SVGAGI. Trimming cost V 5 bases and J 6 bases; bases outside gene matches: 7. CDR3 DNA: TGTGCCAGCAGTCGCAACAGGGGATCTCAGCCCCAGCATTTT. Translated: CASSRNRGSQPQHF.

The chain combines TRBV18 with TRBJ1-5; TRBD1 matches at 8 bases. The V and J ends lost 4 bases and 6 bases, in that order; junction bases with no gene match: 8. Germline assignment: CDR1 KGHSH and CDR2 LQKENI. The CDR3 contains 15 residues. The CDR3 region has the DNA TGTGCCAGCTCACTTAGGACAGGGACATTTCAGCCCCAGCATTTT. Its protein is CASSLRTGTFQPQHF.

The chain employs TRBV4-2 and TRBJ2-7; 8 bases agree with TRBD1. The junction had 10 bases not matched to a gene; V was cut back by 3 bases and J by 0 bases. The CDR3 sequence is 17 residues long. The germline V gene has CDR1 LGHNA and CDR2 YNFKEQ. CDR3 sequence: CASSHTNPGQVSYEQYF. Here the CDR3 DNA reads TGTGCCAGCAGCCACACAAACCCGGGACAGGTCTCCTACGAGCAGTACTTC.

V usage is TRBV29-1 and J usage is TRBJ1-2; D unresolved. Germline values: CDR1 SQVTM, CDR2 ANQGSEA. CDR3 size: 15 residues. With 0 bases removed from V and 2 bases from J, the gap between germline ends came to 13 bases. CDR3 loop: CSVEDPEGWNYGYTF. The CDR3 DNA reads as TGCAGCGTTGAAGATCCGGAGGGTTGGAACTATGGCTACACCTTC.

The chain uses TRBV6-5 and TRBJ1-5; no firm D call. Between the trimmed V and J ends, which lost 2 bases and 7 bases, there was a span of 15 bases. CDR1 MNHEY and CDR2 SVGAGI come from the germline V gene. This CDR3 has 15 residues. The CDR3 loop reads CASSYSTLGGQPQHF. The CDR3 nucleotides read TGTGCCAGCAGTTACAGTACACTAGGCGGCCAGCCCCAGCATTTT.

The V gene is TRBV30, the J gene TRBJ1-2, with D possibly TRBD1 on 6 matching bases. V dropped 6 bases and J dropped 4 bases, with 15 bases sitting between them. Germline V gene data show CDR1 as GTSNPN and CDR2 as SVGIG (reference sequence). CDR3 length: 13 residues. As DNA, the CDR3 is TGTGCCTGCGCCGGACAGCAGAGCTATGGCTACACCTTC. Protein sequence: CACAGQQSYGYTF.

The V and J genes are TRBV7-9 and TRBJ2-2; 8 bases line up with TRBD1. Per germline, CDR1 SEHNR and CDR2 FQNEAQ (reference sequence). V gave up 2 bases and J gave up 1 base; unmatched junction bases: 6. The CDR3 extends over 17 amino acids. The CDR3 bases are TGTGCCAGCAGCTTAAACATAGGACAGGGGAACACCGGGGAGCTGTTTTTT. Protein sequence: CASSLNIGQGNTGELFF.

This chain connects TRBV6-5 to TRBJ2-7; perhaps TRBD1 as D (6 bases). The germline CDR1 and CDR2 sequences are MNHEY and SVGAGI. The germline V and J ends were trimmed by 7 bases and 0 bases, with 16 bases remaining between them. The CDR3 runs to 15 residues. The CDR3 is CASITGTSLSYEQYF. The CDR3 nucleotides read TGTGCCAGCATCACCGGGACATCACTCTCCTACGAGCAGTACTTC.

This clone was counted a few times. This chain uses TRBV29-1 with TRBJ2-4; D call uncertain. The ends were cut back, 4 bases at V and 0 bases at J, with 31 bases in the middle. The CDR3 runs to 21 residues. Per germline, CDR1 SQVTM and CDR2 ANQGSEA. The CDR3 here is CSVGTAFLIPPLLLAKNIQYF. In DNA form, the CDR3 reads TGCAGCGTTGGCACAGCCTTTCTAATACCCCCTCTTTTACTAGCCAAAAACATTCAGTACTTC.

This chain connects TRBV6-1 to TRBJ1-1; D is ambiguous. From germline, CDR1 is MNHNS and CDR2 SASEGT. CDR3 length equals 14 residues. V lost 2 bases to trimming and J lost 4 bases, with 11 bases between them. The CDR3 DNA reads TGTGCCAGCAGTGAAATTTGGCCGGGCACTGAAGCTTTCTTT. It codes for CASSEIWPGTEAFF.